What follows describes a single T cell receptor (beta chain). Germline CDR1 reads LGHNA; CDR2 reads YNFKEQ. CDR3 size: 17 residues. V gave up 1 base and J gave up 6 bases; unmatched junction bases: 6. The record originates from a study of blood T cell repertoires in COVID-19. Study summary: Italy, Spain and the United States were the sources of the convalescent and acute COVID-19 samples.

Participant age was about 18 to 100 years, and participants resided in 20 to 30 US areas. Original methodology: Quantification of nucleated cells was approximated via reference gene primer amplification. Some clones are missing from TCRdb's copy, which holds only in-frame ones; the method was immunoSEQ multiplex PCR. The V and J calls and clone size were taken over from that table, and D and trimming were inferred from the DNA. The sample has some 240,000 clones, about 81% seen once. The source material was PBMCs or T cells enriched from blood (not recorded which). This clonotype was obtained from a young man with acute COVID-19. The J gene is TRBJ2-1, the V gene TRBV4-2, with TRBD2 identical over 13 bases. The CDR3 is CASSQASGLAGSNEQFF. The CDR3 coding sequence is TGTGCCAGCAGCCAAGCATCGGGACTAGCGGGATCCAATGAGCAGTTCTTC.